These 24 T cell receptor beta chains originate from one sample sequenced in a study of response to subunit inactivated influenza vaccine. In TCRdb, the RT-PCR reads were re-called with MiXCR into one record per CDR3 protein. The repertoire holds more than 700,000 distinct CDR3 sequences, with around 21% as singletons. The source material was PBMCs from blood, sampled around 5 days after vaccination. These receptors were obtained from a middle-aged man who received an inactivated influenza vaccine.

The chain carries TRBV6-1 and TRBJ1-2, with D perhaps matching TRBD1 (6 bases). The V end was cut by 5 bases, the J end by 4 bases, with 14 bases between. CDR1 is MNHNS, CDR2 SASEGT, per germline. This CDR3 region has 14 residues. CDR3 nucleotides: TGTGCCAGCAGTCAACAGGGTCTAGTCTATGGCTACACCTTC. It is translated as CASSQQGLVYGYTF.

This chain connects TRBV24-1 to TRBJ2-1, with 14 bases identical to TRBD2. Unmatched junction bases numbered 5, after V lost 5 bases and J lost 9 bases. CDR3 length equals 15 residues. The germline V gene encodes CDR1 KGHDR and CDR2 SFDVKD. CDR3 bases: TGTGCCACCAGTGGAGGACTAGCGGGAGGTCCTGAGCAGTTCTTC. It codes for CATSGGLAGGPEQFF.

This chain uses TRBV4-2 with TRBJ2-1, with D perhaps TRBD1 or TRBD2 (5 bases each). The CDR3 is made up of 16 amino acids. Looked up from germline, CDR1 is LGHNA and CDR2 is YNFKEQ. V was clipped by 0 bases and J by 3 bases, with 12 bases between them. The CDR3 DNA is TGTGCCAGCAGCCAAGAACCTGGGGGAATCTACAATGAGCAGTTCTTC. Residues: CASSQEPGGIYNEQFF.

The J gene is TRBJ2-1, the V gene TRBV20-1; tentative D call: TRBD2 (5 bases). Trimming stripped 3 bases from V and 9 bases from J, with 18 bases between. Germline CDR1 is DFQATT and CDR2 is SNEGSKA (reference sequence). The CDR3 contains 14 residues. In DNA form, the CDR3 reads TGCAGTGCTAGCCGCGGGCCCCTCTTCGGTGAGCAGTTCTTC. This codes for CSASRGPLFGEQFF.

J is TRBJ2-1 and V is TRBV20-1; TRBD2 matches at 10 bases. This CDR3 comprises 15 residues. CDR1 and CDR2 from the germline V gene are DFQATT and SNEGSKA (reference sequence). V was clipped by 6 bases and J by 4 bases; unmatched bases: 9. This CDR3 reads CSALAGVWTYNEQFF. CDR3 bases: TGCAGTGCCCTAGCGGGAGTATGGACTTACAATGAGCAGTTCTTC.

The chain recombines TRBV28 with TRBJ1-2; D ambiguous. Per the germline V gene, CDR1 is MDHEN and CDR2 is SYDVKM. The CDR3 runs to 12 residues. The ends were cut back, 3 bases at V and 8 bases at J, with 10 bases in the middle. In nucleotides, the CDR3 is TGTGCCAGCAGTTTTCGGGAGTTCGGCTACACCTTC. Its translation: CASSFREFGYTF.

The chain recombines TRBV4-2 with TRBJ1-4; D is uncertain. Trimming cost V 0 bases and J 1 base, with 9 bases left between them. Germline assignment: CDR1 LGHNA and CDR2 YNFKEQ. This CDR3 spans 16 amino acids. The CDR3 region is CASSQEIGVTNEKLFF. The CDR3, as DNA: TGTGCCAGCAGCCAAGAGATCGGGGTAACTAATGAAAAACTGTTTTTT.

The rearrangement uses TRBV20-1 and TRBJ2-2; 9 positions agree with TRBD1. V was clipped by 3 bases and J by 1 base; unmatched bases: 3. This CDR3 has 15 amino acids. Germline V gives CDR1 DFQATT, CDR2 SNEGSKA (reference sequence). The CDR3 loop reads CSASNRGRNTGELFF. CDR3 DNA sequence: TGCAGTGCTAGCAACAGGGGGCGGAACACCGGGGAGCTGTTTTTT.

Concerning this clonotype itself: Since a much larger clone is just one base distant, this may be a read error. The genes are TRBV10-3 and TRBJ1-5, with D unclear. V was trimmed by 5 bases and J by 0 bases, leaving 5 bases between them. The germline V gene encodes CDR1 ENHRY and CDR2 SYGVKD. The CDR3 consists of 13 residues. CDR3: CAISPDSNQPQHF. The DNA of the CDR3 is TGTGCCATCAGTCCTGATAGCAATCAGCCCCAGCATTTT.

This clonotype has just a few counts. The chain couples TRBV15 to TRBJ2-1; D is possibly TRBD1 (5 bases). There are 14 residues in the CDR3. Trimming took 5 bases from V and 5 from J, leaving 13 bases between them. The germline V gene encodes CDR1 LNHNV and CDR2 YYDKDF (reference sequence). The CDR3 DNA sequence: TGTGCCACCAGCGCTATGGGGCTTCACAATGAGCAGTTCTTC. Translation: CATSAMGLHNEQFF.

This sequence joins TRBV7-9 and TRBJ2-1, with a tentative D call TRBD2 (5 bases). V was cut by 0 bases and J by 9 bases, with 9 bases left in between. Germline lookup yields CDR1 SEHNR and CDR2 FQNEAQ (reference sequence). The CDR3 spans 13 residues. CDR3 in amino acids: CASSLAVSVEQFF. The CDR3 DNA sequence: TGTGCCAGCAGCTTAGCAGTTAGCGTTGAGCAGTTCTTC.

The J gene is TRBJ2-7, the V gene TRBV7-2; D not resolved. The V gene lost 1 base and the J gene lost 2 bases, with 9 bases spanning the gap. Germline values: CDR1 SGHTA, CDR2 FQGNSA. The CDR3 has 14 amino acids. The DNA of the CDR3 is TGTGCCAGCAGCTTAGGCGGCAGCACCTACGAGCAGTACTTC. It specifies CASSLGGSTYEQYF.

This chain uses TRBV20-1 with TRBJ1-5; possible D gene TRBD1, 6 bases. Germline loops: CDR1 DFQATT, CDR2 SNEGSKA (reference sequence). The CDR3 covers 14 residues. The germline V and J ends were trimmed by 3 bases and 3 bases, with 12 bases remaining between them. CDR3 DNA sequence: TGCAGTGCTAGCAGGGGAGAACTCAATCAGCCCCAGCATTTT. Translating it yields CSASRGELNQPQHF.

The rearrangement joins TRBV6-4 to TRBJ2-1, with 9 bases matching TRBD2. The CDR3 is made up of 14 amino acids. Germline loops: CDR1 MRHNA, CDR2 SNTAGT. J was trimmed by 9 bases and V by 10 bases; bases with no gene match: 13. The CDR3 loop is CATGLKRGVGEQFF. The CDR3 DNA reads TGTGCCACAGGACTAAAGCGGGGGGTTGGTGAGCAGTTCTTC.

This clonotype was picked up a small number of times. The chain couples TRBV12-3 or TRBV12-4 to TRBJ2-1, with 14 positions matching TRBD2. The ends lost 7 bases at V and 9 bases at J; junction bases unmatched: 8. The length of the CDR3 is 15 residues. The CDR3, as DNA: TGTGCCAGCAAATCGGGACTAGCGGGAGTATTTGAGCAGTTCTTC. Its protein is CASKSGLAGVFEQFF.

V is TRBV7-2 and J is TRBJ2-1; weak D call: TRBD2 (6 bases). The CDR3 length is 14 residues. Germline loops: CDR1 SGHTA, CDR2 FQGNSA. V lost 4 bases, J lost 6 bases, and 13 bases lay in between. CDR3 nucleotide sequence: TGTGCCAGCAGCTACGGGGACTCTGCCAATGAGCAGTTCTTC. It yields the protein CASSYGDSANEQFF.

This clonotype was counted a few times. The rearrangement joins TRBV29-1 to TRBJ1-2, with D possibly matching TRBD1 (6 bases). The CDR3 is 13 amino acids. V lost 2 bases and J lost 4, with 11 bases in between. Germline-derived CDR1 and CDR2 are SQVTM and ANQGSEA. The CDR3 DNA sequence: TGCAGCGTTGAAAGGGGGTTCGGCTATGGCTACACCTTC. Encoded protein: CSVERGFGYGYTF.

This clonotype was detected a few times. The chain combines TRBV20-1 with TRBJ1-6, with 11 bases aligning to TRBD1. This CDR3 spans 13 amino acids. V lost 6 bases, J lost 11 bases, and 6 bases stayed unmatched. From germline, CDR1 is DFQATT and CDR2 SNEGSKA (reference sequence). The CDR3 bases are TGCAGTGCGCGGACAGGGGGCGGGACACCCCTCCACTTT. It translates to CSARTGGGTPLHF.

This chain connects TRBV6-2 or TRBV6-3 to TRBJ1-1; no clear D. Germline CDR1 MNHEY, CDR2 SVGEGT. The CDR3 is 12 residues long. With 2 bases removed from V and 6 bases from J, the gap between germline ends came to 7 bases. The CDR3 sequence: CASSYVSAEAFF. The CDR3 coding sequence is TGTGCCAGCAGTTACGTGTCGGCTGAAGCTTTCTTT.

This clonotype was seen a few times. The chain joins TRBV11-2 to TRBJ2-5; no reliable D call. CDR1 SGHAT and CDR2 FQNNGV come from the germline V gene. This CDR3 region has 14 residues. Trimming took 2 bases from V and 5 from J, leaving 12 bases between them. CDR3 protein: CASSLLSGVETQYF. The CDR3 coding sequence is TGTGCCAGCAGCTTACTGAGTGGAGTTGAGACCCAGTACTTC.

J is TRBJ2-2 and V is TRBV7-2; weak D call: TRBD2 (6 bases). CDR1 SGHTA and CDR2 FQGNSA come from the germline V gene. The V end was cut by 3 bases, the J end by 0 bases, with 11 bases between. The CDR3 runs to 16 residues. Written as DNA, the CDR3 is TGTGCCAGCAGCTTCCGAGGAGGGGCGAACACCGGGGAGCTGTTTTTT. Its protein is CASSFRGGANTGELFF.

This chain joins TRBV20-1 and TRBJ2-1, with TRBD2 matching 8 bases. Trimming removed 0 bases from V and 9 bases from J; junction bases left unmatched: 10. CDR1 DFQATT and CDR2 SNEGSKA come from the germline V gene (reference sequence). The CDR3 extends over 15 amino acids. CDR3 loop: CSARDVREGRGEQFF. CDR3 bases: TGCAGTGCTAGAGATGTCCGGGAGGGCCGTGGTGAGCAGTTCTTC.

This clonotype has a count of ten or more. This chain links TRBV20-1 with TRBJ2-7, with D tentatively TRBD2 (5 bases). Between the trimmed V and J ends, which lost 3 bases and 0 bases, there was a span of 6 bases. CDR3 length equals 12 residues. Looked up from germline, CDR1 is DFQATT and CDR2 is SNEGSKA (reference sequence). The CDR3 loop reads CSASGISYEQYF. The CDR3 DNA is TGCAGTGCTAGCGGGATCTCCTACGAGCAGTACTTC.

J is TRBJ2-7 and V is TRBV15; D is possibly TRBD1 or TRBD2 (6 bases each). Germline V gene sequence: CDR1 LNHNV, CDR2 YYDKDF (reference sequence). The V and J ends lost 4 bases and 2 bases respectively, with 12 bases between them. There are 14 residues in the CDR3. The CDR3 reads CATSKEGGPYEQYF. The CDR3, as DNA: TGTGCCACCAGCAAGGAGGGGGGCCCCTACGAGCAGTACTTC.